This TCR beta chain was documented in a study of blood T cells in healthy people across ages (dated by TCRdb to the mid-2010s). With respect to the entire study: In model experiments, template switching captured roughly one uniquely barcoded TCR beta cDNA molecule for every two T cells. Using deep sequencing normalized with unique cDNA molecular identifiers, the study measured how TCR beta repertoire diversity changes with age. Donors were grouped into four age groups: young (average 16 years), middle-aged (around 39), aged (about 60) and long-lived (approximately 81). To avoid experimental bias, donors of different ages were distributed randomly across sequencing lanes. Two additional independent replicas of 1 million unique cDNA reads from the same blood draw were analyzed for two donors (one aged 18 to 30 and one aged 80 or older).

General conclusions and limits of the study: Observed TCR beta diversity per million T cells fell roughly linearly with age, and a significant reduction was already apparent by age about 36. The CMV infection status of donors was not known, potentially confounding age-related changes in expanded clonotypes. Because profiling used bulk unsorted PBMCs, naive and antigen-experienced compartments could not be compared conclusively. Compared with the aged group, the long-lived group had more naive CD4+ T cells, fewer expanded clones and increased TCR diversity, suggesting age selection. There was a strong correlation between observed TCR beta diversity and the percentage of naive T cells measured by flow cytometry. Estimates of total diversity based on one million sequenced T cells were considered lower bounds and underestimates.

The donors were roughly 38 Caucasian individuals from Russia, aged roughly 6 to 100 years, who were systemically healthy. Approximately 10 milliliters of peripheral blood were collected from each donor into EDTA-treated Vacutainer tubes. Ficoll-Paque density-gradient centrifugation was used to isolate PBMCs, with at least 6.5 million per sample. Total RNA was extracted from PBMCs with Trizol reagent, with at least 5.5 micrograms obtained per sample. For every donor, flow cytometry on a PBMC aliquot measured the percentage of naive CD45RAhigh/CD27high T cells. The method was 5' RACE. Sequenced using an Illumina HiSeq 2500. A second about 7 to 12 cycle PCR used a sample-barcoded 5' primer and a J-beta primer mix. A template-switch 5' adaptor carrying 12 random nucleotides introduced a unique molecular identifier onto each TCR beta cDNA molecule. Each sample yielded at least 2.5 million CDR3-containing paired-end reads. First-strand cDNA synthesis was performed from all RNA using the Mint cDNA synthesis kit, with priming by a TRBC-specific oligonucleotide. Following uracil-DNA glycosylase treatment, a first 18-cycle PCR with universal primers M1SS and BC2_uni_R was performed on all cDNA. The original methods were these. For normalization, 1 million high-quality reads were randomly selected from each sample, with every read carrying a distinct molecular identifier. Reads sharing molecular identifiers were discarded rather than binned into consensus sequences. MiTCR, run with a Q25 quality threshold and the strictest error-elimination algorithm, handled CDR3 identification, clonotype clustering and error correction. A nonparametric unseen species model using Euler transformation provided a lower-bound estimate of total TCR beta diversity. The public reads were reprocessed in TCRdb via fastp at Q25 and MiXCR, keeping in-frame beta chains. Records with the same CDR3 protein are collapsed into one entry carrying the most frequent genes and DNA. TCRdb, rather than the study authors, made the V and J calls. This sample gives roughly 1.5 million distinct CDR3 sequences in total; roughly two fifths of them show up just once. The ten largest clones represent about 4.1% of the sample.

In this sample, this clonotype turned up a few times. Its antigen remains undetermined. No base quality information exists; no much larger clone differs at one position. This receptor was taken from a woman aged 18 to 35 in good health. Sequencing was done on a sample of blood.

CDR3 sequence: CSVDYAGVQETQYF. DNA sequence: TGCAGCGTTGATTACGCGGGGGTACAAGAGACCCAGTACTTC. Here the chain combines TRBV29-1 and TRBJ2-5; 7 nucleotides in the junction match TRBD2. CDR1 SQVTM and CDR2 ANQGSEA were looked up in the germline V gene. V ends up 3 bases short and J 2 bases short, with an unmatched junction base count of 6. The CDR3 holds 14 amino acids from the cysteine to the phenylalanine. Solely the CDR3 DNA is kept, with 42 bases framed from the first base.